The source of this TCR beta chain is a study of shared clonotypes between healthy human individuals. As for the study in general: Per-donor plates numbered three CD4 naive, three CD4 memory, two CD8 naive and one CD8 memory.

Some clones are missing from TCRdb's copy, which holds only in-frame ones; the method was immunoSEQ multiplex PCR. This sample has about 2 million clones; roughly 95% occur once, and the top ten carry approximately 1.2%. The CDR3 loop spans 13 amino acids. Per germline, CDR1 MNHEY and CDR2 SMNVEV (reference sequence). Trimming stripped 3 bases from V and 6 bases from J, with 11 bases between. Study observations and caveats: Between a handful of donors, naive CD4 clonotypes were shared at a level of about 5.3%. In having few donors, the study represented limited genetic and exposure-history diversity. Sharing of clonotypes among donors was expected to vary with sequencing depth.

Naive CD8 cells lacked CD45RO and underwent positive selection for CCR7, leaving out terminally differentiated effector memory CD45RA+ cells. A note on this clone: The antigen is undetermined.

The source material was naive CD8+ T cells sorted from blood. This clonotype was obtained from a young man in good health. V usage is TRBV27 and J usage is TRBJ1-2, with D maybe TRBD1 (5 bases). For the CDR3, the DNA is TGTGCCAGCAGTTTGACCGGGACGGATGGCTACACCTTC. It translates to CASSLTGTDGYTF.